This T cell receptor beta chain was identified during a study of STAT5B mutations in CD4+ large granular lymphocyte leukemia. Whole-study context: The CDR3 'QG' motif was associated with a particular HLA allele among healthy donors.

The CDR3 totals 15 residues. The germline V gene encodes CDR1 LGHNA and CDR2 YNFKEQ. V shed 4 bases and J shed 5 bases, with 12 bases lying between them. This was a survey-level run. Original handling: Productive clonotypes were detectable down to 2.59 x 10-5 frequency. Generated by immunoSEQ multiplex PCR, the TCRdb table keeps only in-frame clones and is missing some. That table supplies the V and J calls and clone size; D and trimming were determined from the DNA. Found here are about 31,000 clones, 72% of them singletons; the top ten hold approximately 1.9%. The chain recombines TRBV4-2 with TRBJ1-6, with a possible D match to TRBD1 (6 bases). This receptor was identified in a human donor in good health. The material sequenced was CD4+ T cells from blood buffy coats. The CDR3 bases are TGTGCCAGCAGCCTGACAGGCGGTAATAATTCACCCCTCCACTTT. Amino acid sequence: CASSLTGGNNSPLHF.